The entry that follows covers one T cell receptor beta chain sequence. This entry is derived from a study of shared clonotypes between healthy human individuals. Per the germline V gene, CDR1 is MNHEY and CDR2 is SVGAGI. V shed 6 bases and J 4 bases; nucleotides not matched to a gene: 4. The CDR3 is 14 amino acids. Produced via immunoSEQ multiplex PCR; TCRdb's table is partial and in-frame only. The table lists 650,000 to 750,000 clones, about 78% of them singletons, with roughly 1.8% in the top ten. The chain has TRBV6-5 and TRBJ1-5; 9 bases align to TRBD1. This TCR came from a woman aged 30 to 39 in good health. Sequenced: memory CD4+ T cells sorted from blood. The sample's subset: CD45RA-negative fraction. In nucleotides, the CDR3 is TGTGCCAGCAGAACAGGGGGCGTGAATCAGCCCCAGCATTTT. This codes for CASRTGGVNQPQHF.